The rows below give T cell receptor beta chains drawn from one sample of a study of shared clonotypes between healthy human individuals. Libraries were prepared by immunoSEQ multiplex PCR; TCRdb keeps only in-frame clonotypes and omits some of them. Of about 960,000 clones listed, less than 85% are singletons. Material: memory CD4+ T cells sorted from blood. All receptors come from a man aged 18-30 years in good health. Each CDR3 is given with its conserved first and last residue. The order of the fields is clone size, J gene, CDR3 length, V gene, D gene, CDR3 protein, CDR3 DNA. The D gene is left open where the match is weak. Only part of the rows carry a size: once, few, many, or a class if the clone is expanded.

size: NA
J: TRBJ2-2
length: 16
V: TRBV6-6
D: NA
CDR3: CASSYRSKLNTGELFF
DNA: TGTGCCAGCAGTTACCGGTCTAAACTTAACACCGGGGAGCTGTTTTTT

size: NA
J: TRBJ2-1
length: 18
V: TRBV30
D: NA
CDR3: CAWSVPRRNRDRRGEQFF
DNA: TGTGCCTGGAGTGTACCGAGAAGGAACAGGGACCGGCGCGGTGAGCAGTTCTTC

size: NA
J: TRBJ2-5
length: 14
V: TRBV2
D: NA
CDR3: CASSETSREETQYF
DNA: TGTGCCAGCAGTGAAACCTCCAGGGAAGAGACCCAGTACTTC

size: NA
J: TRBJ2-3
length: 15
V: TRBV6-1
D: NA
CDR3: CASSVGRMGTDTQYF
DNA: TGTGCCAGCAGTGTCGGGCGGATGGGCACAGATACGCAGTATTTT

size: NA
J: TRBJ2-7
length: 15
V: TRBV6-5
D: NA
CDR3: CASSYTPGLTYEQYF
DNA: TGTGCCAGCAGTTACACCCCGGGGCTTACCTACGAGCAGTACTTC

size: NA
J: TRBJ1-1
length: 17
V: TRBV9
D: TRBD1
CDR3: CASSVANRTGIFPEAFF
DNA: TGTGCCAGCAGCGTAGCAAATCGGACAGGGATATTCCCTGAAGCTTTCTTT

size: NA
J: TRBJ2-4
length: 13
V: TRBV19
D: NA
CDR3: CASSADGTRMGYF
DNA: TGTGCCAGTAGTGCAGACGGGACACGGATGGGGTACTTC

size: once
J: TRBJ1-1
length: 15
V: TRBV4-1
D: TRBD1
CDR3: CASSLGTGGFTEAFF
DNA: TGCGCCAGCAGCCTCGGGACAGGGGGTTTTACTGAAGCTTTCTTT

size: NA
J: TRBJ1-1
length: 13
V: TRBV30
D: NA
CDR3: CAWSPSMNTEAFF
DNA: TGTGCCTGGAGTCCCTCCATGAACACTGAAGCTTTCTTT

size: NA
J: TRBJ2-1
length: 12
V: TRBV30
D: NA
CDR3: CAWSANRDEQFF
DNA: TGTGCCTGGAGTGCTAACAGGGATGAGCAGTTCTTC

size: many
J: TRBJ2-7
length: 14
V: TRBV11-2
D: TRBD2
CDR3: CASSPGTSGYEQYF
DNA: TGTGCCAGCAGCCCCGGGACTAGCGGCTACGAGCAGTACTTC

size: NA
J: TRBJ2-5
length: 14
V: TRBV25-1
D: NA
CDR3: CASSNTMGSATQYF
DNA: TGTGCCAGCAGCAATACCATGGGATCCGCGACCCAGTACTTC

size: few
J: TRBJ1-1
length: 12
V: TRBV6-1
D: NA
CDR3: CASGRGNTEAFF
DNA: TGTGCCAGCGGAAGGGGGAACACTGAAGCTTTCTTT

size: few
J: TRBJ1-4
length: 14
V: TRBV5-1
D: TRBD1
CDR3: CASSLGTGDEKLFF
DNA: TGCGCCAGCAGCTTGGGGACAGGGGATGAAAAACTGTTTTTT

size: NA
J: TRBJ2-1
length: 15
V: TRBV6-5
D: NA
CDR3: CASSYATSSYNEQFF
DNA: TGTGCCAGCAGCTATGCAACTAGCTCCTACAATGAGCAGTTCTTC

size: few
J: TRBJ1-2
length: 16
V: TRBV18
D: NA
CDR3: CASSPGRGYTNYGYTF
DNA: TGTGCCAGCTCCCCGGGCCGAGGGTACACTAACTATGGCTACACCTTC

size: few
J: TRBJ1-2
length: 12
V: TRBV18
D: NA
CDR3: CASSILTYGYTF
DNA: TGTGCCAGCTCAATACTCACTTATGGCTACACCTTC